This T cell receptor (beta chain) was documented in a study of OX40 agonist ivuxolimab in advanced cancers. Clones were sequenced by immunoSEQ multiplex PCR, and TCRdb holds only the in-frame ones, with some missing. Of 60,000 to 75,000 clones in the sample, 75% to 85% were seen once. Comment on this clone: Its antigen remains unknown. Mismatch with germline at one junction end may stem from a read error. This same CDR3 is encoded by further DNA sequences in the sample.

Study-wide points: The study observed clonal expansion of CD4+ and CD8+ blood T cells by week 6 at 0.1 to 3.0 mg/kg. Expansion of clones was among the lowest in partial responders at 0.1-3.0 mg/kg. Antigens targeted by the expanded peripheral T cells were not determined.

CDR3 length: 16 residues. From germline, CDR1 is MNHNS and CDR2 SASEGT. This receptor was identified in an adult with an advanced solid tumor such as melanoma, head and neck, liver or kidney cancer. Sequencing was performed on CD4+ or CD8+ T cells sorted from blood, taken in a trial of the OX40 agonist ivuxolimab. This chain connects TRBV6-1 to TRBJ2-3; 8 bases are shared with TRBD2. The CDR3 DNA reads TGTGCTAGCAGTGAACCCCCGGGGGGGTATTTAGATACGCAGTATTTT. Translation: CASSEPPGGYLDTQYF.